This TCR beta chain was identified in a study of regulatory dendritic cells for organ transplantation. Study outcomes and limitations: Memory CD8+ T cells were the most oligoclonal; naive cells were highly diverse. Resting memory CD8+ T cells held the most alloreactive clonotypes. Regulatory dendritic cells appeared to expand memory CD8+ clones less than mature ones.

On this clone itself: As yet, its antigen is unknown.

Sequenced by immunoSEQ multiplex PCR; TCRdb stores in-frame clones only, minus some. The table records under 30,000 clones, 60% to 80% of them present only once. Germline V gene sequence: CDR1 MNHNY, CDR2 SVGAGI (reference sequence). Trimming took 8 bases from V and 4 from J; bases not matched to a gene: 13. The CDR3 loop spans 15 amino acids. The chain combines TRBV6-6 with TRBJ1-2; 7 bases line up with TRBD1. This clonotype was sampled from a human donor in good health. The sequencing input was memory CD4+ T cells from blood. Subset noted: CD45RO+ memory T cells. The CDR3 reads CASETGLGSGYGYTF. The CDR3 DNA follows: TGTGCCAGCGAGACAGGGCTTGGCTCTGGCTATGGCTACACCTTC.